The next 16 T cell receptor beta chains were all read from a single sample in a study of T cell clonality in common variable immunodeficiency. Produced via immunoSEQ multiplex PCR; TCRdb's table is partial and in-frame only. The table records over 45,000 clones without singletons, the ten largest covering about 1.7%. The sample consisted of peripheral blood mononuclear cells. These receptors came from a person aged 18 to 70 in good health.

Regarding this clone: From the germline J gene comes the end of the CDR3, since the read stops 3 residues before it. This chain uses TRBV2 with TRBJ1-2; no firm D call. The V and J ends lost 3 bases and 2 bases respectively, with 13 bases between them. The CDR3 loop spans 15 amino acids. Per the germline V gene, CDR1 is SNHLY and CDR2 is FYNNEI. The CDR3 loop reads CASSEWAYQNYGYTF. Incomplete CDR3 DNA: TGTGCCAGCAGTGAGTGGGCCTATCAGAACTATGGC.

This clone was counted a few times. The read terminates 3 residues before the CDR3 end, so the remaining end is supplied by the germline J gene. This chain uses TRBV7-9 with TRBJ2-1; 9 bases are shared with TRBD2. J lost 8 bases, V lost 7 bases, and 12 bases had no gene match. Germline V gene data show CDR1 as SEHNR and CDR2 as FQNEAQ (reference sequence). CDR3 length equals 15 residues. The CDR3 protein is CASTARGRANDEQFF. The part of the CDR3 DNA that was read is TGTGCCAGCACCGCCCGCGGGAGGGCAAACGATGAG.

This clone has more than one count but fewer than ten. The CDR3 is cut off 3 residues early in the read; its end comes from the germline J gene. The V call is TRBV18, the J call TRBJ1-2, with a tentative D call TRBD1 (5 bases). This CDR3 is 16 amino acids long. CDR1 is KGHSH, CDR2 LQKENI, per germline. CDR3 in amino acids: CASSPLPGQGKNIYTF. The covered CDR3 bases are TGTGCCAGCTCGCCCCTCCCCGGCCAGGGAAAAAACATC.

In its sample, this clone was seen many times. The CDR3 end lies 3 residues beyond the end of the read and is filled in from the germline J gene. This rearrangement joins TRBV20-1 to TRBJ2-2; 8 nucleotides align to TRBD1. This CDR3 comprises 14 residues. CDR1 DFQATT and CDR2 SNEGSKA come from the germline V gene (reference sequence). The CDR3 is CSALKDRAKEKLFF. The CDR3 bases that were read are TGCAGTGCCCTCAAGGACAGGGCGAAAGAAAAG.

There are many counts of this clone. From the germline J gene comes the end of the CDR3, since the read stops 3 residues before it. The V gene is TRBV5-5, the J gene TRBJ2-2; D uncertain. The CDR3 covers 15 residues. Germline CDR1 and CDR2: SGHKS and YYEKEE (reference sequence). V dropped 2 bases and J dropped 6 bases, with 14 bases sitting between them. The CDR3 here is CASSLIPQQSGELFF. The sequenced CDR3 bases are TGTGCCAGCAGCTTAATTCCACAGCAGTCCGGGGAG. Full variable domain (missing parts from reference TRBV5-5 and TRBJ2-2): DAGVTQSPTHLIKTRGQQVTLRCSPISGHKSVSWYQQVLGQGPQFIFQYYEKEERGRGNFPDRFSARQFPNYSSELNVNALLLGDSALYLCASSLIPQQSGELFFGEGSRLTVL.

Concerning this clone itself: The read falls 3 residues short of the CDR3 end, and the missing part is taken from the germline J gene. V is TRBV2 and J is TRBJ1-4, with D tentatively TRBD1 (6 bases). Germline CDR1 SNHLY, CDR2 FYNNEI. This CDR3 spans 14 amino acids. Deletions cut 3 bases from V and 7 bases from J, with 12 bases between. Incomplete CDR3 DNA: TGTGCCAGCAGTGAGAACAGGGTTCTTGAAAAA. Amino acids: CASSENRVLEK. The whole CDR3 reads CASSENRVLEKLFF. Variable domain in full (rest from reference TRBV2 and TRBJ1-4): EPEVTQTPSHQVTQMGQEVILRCVPISNHLYFYWYRQILGQKVEFLVSFYNNEISEKSEIFDDQFSVERPDGSNFTLKIRSTKLEDSAMYFCASSENRVLEKLFFGSGTQLSVL.

Many counts were recorded for this clone. The read ends 3 residues before the CDR3 terminus; that terminus is restored from the germline J gene. This chain links TRBV2 with TRBJ2-7, with a tentative D call TRBD2 (6 bases). Trimming took off 4 bases at V and 2 bases at J, with 9 bases between the two ends. Germline-derived CDR1 and CDR2 are SNHLY and FYNNEI. The length of the CDR3 is 13 residues. The sequenced CDR3 bases are TGTGCCAGCAGTGTCGGGGGAGCCTACGAG. It codes for CASSVGGAYE. The CDR3 reads in full as CASSVGGAYEQYF.

The sample holds many counts of this clone. The read terminates 3 residues ahead of where the CDR3 ends, so the germline J gene completes it. The V and J genes are TRBV3-1 (or the pseudogene TRBV3-2) and TRBJ1-2; D might be TRBD1 (5 bases). The CDR3 has 14 residues. Trimming cost V 2 bases and J 4 bases, with 11 bases left between them. Germline values: CDR1 LGHDT, CDR2 YNNKEL (reference sequence). CDR3 amino acids: CASSQKTGGYGYTF. The CDR3 DNA, read in part, is TGTGCCAGCAGCCAAAAAACGGGGGGCTATGGC.

Comment on this clone: The sequenced fragment ends 3 residues before the CDR3 boundary, so the rest is inferred from the germline J gene. The chain uses TRBV30 and TRBJ1-2; weak D call: TRBD1 (6 bases). Germline V gene data show CDR1 as GTSNPN and CDR2 as SVGIG (reference sequence). Trimming stripped 4 bases from V and 2 bases from J, with 23 bases between. The length of the CDR3 is 17 residues. The sequenced part of the CDR3 DNA is TGTGCCTGGAAGGCCCTGAGACAACAGGGAAGAAACTATGGC. Encoded protein: CAWKALRQQGRNYG. The complete CDR3 sequence is CAWKALRQQGRNYGYTF.

This clone was picked up many times. The read comes to an end 3 residues before the CDR3 does, leaving the germline J gene to fill in the end. J is TRBJ2-7 and V is TRBV6-2 or TRBV6-3; 9 nucleotides agree with TRBD2. Trimming took 6 bases from V and 0 from J; bases not matched to a gene: 6. Per germline, CDR1 MNHEY and CDR2 SVGEGT. This CDR3 has 15 amino acids. The CDR3 sequence: CASRRLAGSSYEQYF. The CDR3 DNA, read in part, is TGTGCCAGCAGAAGGCTAGCGGGAAGCTCCTACGAG.

This clone was picked up a small number of times. The CDR3 region is CSALEGQGGSPLFF. Partial CDR3 DNA: TGCAGTGCTTTAGAGGGACAGGGTGGTTCACCA. The V and J genes are TRBV20-1 and TRBJ1-4; 9 bases agree with TRBD1. The DNA ends 3 residues before the CDR3 does, and the rest of the CDR3 is filled in from the germline J gene. This CDR3 has 14 amino acids. Germline CDR1 DFQATT, CDR2 SNEGSKA (reference sequence).

As for this clone: The read gets to within 3 residues of the CDR3 end, and the germline J gene fills in the rest. The chain joins TRBV30 to TRBJ1-2; D is unresolved. The CDR3 length is 11 residues. Germline CDR1 GTSNPN, CDR2 SVGIG (reference sequence). Partial CDR3 DNA: TGTGCTAGCGGTCTATACAATGAC. Translated: CASGLYND. The entire CDR3 sequence reads CASGLYNDYTF.

The table lists this clone with many counts. Coverage ceases 3 residues before the CDR3 finishes, and the germline J gene fills in the end. The chain combines TRBV7-8 with TRBJ2-7; TRBD1 agrees at 8 bases. From germline, CDR1 is SGHVS and CDR2 FQNEAQ. CDR3 size: 15 residues. V lost 1 base and J lost 4; bases outside the gene matches: 6. CDR3 loop: CASSLVGTGSYEQYF. The CDR3 bases that were read are TGTGCCAGCAGCTTAGTTGGGACAGGATCTTACGAG.

The sample holds many counts of this clone. From the germline J gene comes the end of the CDR3, since the read stops 3 residues before it. This rearrangement joins TRBV19 to TRBJ2-6; D not resolved. The V end lost 3 bases, the J end lost 4 bases, and 4 bases lay between the germline ends. Germline loops: CDR1 LNHDA, CDR2 SQIVND (reference sequence). CDR3 length: 13 amino acids. Here the CDR3 reads CASSIIGANVLTF. Partial CDR3 DNA: TGTGCCAGTAGTATCATCGGGGCCAACGTC.

This clone was recorded at least ten times. The read ends 3 residues early relative to the CDR3; the germline J gene fills the gap. The J gene is TRBJ2-3, the V gene TRBV6-2 or TRBV6-3, with D uncertain. V was trimmed by 4 bases and J by 6 bases, leaving 14 bases between them. This CDR3 spans 14 amino acids. The germline V gene encodes CDR1 MNHEY and CDR2 SVGEGT. CDR3 DNA (partial): TGTGCCAGCAGTTTCCCTCCTAGTTCCGATACG. Amino acids: CASSFPPSSDT. The complete CDR3 protein is CASSFPPSSDTQYF.

As concerns this clone: The read ends 3 residues shy of where the CDR3 ends; the end is completed using the germline J gene. The chain carries TRBV7-9 and TRBJ1-2; 8 bases are a match to TRBD1. The V gene's germline CDR1 is SEHNR and CDR2 FQNEAQ (reference sequence). The CDR3 sequence is 14 residues long. This CDR3 is CASSYGTGSYDYTF. The DNA read from the CDR3 is TGTGCCAGCAGCTACGGGACAGGTTCATACGAC.